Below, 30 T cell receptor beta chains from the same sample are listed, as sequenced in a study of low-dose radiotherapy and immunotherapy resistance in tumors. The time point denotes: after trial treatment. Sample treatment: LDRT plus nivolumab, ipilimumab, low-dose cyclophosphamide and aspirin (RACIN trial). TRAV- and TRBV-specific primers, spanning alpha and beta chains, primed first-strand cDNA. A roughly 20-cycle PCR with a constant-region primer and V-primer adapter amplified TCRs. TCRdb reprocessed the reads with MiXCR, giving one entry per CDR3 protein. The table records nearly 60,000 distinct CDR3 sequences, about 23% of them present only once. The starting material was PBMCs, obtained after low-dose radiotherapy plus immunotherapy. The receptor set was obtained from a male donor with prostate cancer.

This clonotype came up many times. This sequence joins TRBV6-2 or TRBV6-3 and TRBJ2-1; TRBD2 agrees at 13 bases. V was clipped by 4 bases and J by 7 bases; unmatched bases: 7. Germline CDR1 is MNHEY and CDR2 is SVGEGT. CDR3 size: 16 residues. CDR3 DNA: TGTGCCAGCAGTTGGGAGGGACTAGCGGGGAAGAATGAGCAGTTCTTC. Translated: CASSWEGLAGKNEQFF.

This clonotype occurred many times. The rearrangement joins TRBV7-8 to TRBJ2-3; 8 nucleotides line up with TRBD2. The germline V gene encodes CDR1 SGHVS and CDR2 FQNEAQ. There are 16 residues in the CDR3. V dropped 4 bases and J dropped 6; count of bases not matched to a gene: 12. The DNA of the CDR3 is TGTGCCAGCAGCTCTCGGAGTAGCGGGGCCAGGGATACGCAGTATTTT. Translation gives CASSSRSSGARDTQYF.

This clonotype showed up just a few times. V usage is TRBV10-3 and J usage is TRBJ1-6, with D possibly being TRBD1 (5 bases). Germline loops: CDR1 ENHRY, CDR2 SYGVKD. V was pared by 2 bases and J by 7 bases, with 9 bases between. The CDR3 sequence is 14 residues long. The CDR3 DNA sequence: TGTGCCATCAGTGAGGACAGCGTCAATTCACCCCTCCACTTT. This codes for CAISEDSVNSPLHF.

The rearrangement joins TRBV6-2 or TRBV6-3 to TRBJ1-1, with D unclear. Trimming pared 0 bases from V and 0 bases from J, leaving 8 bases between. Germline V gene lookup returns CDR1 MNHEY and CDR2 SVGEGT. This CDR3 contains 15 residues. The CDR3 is CASSYSIQLNTEAFF. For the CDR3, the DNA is TGTGCCAGCAGTTACTCGATACAGCTGAACACTGAAGCTTTCTTT.

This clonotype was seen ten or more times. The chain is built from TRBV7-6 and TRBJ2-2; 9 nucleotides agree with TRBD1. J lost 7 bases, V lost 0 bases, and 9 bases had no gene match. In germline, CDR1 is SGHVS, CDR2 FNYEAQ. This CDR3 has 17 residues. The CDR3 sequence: CASSLAVGTGIGGELFF. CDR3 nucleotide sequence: TGTGCCAGCAGCTTAGCGGTAGGGACAGGGATCGGCGGGGAGCTGTTTTTT.

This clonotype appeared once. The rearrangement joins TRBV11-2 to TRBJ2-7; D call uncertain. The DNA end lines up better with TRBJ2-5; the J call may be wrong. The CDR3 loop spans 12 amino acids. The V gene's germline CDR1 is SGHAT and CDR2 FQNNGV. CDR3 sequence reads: CASSFETGTQYF. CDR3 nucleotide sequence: TGTGCCAGCAGCTTCGAGACGGGGACCCAGTACTTC.

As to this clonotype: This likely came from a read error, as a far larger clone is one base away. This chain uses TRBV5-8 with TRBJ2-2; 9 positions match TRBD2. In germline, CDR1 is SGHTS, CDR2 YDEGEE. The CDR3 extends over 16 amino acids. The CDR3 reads CASSPLAGQFSGEPFF. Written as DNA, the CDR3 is TGTGCCAGCAGCCCCCTAGCGGGGCAATTCTCCGGGGAGCCGTTTTTT. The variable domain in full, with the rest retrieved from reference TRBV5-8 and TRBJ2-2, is EAGVTQSPTHLIKTRGQQATLRCSPISGHTSVYWYQQALGLGLQFLLWYDEGEERNRGNFPPRFSGRQFPNYSSELNVNALELEDSALYLCASSPLAGQFSGEPFFGEGSRLTVL.

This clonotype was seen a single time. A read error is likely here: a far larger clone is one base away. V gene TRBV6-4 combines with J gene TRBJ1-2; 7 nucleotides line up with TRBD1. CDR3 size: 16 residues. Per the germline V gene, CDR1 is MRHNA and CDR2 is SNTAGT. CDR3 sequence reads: CASSYSRTGGDYGYTF. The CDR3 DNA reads TGTGCCAGCAGTTACTCGCGGACAGGTGGAGACTATGGCTACACCTTC.

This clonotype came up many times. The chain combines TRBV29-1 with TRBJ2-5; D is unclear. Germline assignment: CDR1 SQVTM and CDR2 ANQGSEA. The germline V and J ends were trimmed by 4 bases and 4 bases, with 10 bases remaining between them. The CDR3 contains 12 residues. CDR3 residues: CSVASRGETQYF. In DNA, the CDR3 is TGCAGCGTTGCATCCCGTGGAGAGACCCAGTACTTC.

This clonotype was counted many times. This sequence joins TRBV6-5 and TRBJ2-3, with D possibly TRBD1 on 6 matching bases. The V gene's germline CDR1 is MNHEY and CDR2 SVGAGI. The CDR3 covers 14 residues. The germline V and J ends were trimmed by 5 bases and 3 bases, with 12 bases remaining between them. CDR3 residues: CASSQGRGTDTQYF. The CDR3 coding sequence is TGTGCCAGCAGTCAGGGAAGGGGGACAGATACGCAGTATTTT.

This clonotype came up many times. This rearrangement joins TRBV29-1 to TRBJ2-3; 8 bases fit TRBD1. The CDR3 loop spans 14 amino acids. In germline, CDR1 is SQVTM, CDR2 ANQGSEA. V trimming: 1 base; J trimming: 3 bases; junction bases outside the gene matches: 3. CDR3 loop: CSVEGQGLTDTQYF. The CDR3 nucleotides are TGCAGCGTTGAAGGACAGGGGTTGACAGATACGCAGTATTTT.

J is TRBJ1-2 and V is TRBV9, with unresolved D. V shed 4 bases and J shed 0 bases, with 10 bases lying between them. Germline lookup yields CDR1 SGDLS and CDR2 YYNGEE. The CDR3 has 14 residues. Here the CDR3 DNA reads TGTGCCAGCAGCAGACGGACTGCTAACTATGGCTACACCTTC. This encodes CASSRRTANYGYTF.

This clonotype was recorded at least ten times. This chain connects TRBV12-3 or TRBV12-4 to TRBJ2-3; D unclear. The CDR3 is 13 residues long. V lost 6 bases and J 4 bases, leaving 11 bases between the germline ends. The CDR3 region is CASSPGRADTQYF. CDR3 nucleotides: TGTGCCAGCAGCCCAGGCCGGGCAGATACGCAGTATTTT.

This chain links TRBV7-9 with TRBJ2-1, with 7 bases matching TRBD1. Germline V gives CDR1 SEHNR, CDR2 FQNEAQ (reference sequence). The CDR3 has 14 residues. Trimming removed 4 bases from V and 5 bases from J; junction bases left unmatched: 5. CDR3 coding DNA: TGTGCCAGCAGCTCCCGGGACAGTAACAATGAGCAGTTCTTC. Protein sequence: CASSSRDSNNEQFF.

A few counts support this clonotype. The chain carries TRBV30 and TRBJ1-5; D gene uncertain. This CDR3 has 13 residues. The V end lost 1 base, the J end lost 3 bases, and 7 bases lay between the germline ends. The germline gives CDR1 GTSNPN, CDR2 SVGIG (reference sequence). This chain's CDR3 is CAWSGKSNQPQHF. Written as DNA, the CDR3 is TGTGCCTGGAGTGGGAAATCCAATCAGCCCCAGCATTTT.

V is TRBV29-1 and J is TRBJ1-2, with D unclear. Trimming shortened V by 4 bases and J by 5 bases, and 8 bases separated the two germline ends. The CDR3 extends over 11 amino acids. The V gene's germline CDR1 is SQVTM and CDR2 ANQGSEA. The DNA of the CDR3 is TGCAGCGTTGCCGGGCCTTATGGCTACACCTTC. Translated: CSVAGPYGYTF.

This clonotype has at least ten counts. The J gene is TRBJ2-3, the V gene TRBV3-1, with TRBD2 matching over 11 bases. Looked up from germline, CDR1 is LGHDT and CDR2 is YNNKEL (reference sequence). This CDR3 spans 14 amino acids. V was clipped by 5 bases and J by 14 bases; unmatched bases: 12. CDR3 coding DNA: TGTGCCAGCAGCGATTATAGCGGGAGGGCCTTGATGTATTTT. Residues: CASSDYSGRALMYF.

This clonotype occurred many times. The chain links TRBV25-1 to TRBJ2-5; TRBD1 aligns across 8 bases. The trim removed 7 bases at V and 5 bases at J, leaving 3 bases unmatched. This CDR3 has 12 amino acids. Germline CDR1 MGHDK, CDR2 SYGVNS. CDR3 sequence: CASTGQGETQYF. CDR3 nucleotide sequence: TGTGCCAGCACCGGACAGGGCGAGACCCAGTACTTC.

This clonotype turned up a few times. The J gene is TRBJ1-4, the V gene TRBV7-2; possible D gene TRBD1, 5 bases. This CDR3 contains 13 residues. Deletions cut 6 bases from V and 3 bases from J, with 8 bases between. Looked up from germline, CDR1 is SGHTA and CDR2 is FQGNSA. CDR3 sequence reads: CASRLGPNEKLFF. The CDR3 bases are TGTGCCAGCAGATTGGGACCTAATGAAAAACTGTTTTTT.

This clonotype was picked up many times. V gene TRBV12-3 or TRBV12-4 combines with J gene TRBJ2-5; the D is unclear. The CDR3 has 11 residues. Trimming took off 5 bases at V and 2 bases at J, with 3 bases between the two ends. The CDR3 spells CASSQQETQYF. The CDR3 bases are TGTGCCAGCAGTCAACAAGAGACCCAGTACTTC.

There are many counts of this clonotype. The CDR3 is CAWSVLAGGYTF. CDR3 coding DNA: TGTGCCTGGAGTGTACTGGCAGGCGGCTACACCTTC. The chain is built from TRBV30 and TRBJ1-2, with D unresolved. Germline V gene lookup returns CDR1 GTSNPN and CDR2 SVGIG (reference sequence). This CDR3 is built from 12 residues. V lost 0 bases and J lost 8, with 10 bases in between.

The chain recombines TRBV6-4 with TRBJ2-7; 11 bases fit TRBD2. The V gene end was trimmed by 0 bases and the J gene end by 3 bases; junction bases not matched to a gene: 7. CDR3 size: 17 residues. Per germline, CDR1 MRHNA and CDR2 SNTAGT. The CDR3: CASSDSTGLAGHYEQYF. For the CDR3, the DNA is TGTGCCAGCAGTGACTCGACAGGACTAGCGGGCCACTACGAGCAGTACTTC.

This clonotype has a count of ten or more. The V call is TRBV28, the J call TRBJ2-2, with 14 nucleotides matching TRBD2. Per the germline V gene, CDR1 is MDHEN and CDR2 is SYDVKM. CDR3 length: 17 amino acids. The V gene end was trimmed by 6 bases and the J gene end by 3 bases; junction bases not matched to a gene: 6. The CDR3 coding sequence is TGTGCCAGCAGCCCAGGGGGACTAGCGGGAGACACCGGGGAGCTGTTTTTT. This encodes CASSPGGLAGDTGELFF.

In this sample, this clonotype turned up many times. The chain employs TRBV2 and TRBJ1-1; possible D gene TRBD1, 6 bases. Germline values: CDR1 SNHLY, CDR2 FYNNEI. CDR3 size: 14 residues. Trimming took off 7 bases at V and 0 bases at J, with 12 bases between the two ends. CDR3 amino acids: CASIVRGLNTEAFF. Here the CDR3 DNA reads TGTGCCAGCATTGTGCGGGGGCTGAACACTGAAGCTTTCTTT.

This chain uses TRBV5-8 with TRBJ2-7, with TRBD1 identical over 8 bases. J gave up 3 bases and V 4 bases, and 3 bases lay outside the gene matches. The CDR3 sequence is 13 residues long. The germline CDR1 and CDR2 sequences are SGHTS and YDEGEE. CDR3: CASSATGGYEQYF. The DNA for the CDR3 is TGTGCCAGCAGCGCTACAGGGGGCTACGAGCAGTACTTC.

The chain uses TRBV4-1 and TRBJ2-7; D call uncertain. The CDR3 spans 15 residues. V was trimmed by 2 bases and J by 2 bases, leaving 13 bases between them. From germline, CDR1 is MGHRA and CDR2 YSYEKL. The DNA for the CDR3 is TGCGCCAGCAGCCAAATCGGCAGAAACCCCTACGAGCAGTACTTC. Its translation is CASSQIGRNPYEQYF.

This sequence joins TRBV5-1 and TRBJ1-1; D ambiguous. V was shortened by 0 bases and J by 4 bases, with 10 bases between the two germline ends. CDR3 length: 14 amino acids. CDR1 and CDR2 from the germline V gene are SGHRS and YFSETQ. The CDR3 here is CASSLGVGATEAFF. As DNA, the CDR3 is TGCGCCAGCAGCTTGGGTGTAGGAGCCACTGAAGCTTTCTTT.

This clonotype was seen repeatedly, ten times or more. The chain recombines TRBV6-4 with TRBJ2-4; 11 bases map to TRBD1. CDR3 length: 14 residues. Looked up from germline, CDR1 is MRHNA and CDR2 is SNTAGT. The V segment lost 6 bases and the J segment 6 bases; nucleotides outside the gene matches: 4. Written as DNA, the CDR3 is TGTGCCAGCAGCCCCGGGACAGGGGGAAACATTCAGTACTTC. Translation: CASSPGTGGNIQYF.

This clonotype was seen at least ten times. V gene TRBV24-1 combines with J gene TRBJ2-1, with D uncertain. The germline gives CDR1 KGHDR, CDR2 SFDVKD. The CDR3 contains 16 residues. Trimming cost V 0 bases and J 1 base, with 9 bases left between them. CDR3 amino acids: CATSDLQAQSYNEQFF. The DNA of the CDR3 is TGTGCCACCAGTGATTTGCAGGCCCAGTCCTACAATGAGCAGTTCTTC.

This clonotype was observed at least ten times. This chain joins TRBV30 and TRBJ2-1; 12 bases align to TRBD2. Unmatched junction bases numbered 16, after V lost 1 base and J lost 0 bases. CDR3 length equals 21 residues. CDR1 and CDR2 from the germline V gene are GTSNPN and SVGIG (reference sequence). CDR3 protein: CAWSDPKKSTSGRFSYNEQFF. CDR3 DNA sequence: TGTGCCTGGAGTGACCCAAAGAAATCGACTAGCGGGAGATTCTCCTACAATGAGCAGTTCTTC.